A selection of T cell receptor beta chains follows, all from one sample in a study of shared clonotypes between healthy human individuals. The data were produced by immunoSEQ multiplex PCR, yet TCRdb's version contains in-frame clones alone and is incomplete. This sample has approximately 1.4 million clones, with nearly 99% found just once. The sample consisted of naive CD4+ T cells sorted from blood. The source is a man aged 30-40 years in good health. CDR3s include the opening cysteine and the closing phenylalanine or tryptophan. Fields, in order: CDR3 DNA, CDR3 protein, J gene, V gene, clone size, D gene. A D gene is named only where the DNA matches it firmly. The size of a clone is reported for some rows only, either as once, few or many, or as a class for expanded clones.

DNA: TGTGCCTGGAGTGGACTTGGCTACACCTTC
CDR3: CAWSGLGYTF
J: TRBJ1-2
V: TRBV30
size: -
D: -

DNA: TGTGCCAGCAGTGAAGGTAGCGGGACCGAGCAGTACTTC
CDR3: CASSEGSGTEQYF
J: TRBJ2-7
V: TRBV27
size: -
D: TRBD2

DNA: TGCGCCAGCAGCTTAGATGAGACCCAGTACTTC
CDR3: CASSLDETQYF
J: TRBJ2-5
V: TRBV5-1
size: once
D: -

DNA: TGTGCCAGCAGTCAACCCGTGGCACAGGGAACCGGGGAGCTGTTTTTT
CDR3: CASSQPVAQGTGELFF
J: TRBJ2-2
V: TRBV7-9
size: -
D: -

DNA: TGCGCCAGCAGCCTGACTAGCGGGAGCTTGTACAATGAGCAGTTCTTC
CDR3: CASSLTSGSLYNEQFF
J: TRBJ2-1
V: TRBV4-3
size: once
D: TRBD2

DNA: TGTGCCAGCAGTGAAGCTGTGCAGATAGGTGAGCAGTTCTTC
CDR3: CASSEAVQIGEQFF
J: TRBJ2-1
V: TRBV6-1
size: -
D: -

DNA: TGTGCCAGCAGTTCCTTGGCCGCAGGGGGCACTGAAGCTTTCTTT
CDR3: CASSSLAAGGTEAFF
J: TRBJ1-1
V: TRBV6-6
size: -
D: TRBD1

DNA: TGTGCCAGCAGCTTGCGGACAGGAGGTGGCTACACCTTC
CDR3: CASSLRTGGGYTF
J: TRBJ1-2
V: TRBV5-4
size: -
D: TRBD1

DNA: TGCGCCAGCAGCTTATACCCCCAAGATAGCAATCAGCCCCAGCATTTT
CDR3: CASSLYPQDSNQPQHF
J: TRBJ1-5
V: TRBV5-1
size: once
D: -

DNA: TGTGCCAGCAGTGAGACGTTCGGCTATGGCTACACCTTC
CDR3: CASSETFGYGYTF
J: TRBJ1-2
V: TRBV6-4
size: -
D: -

DNA: TGCAGCGTCGGTGGACTAGCGGCCCAGGGCTACAATGAGCAGTTCTTC
CDR3: CSVGGLAAQGYNEQFF
J: TRBJ2-1
V: TRBV29-1
size: -
D: TRBD2

DNA: TGCGCCAGCAGCTTTCTTGGGACTAGCGGGAAAGGGGAGACCCAGTACTTC
CDR3: CASSFLGTSGKGETQYF
J: TRBJ2-5
V: TRBV5-1
size: -
D: TRBD2

DNA: TGTGCCAGCAGCGAACAGGGGGCTGCTAACTATGGCTACACCTTC
CDR3: CASSEQGAANYGYTF
J: TRBJ1-2
V: TRBV25-1
size: -
D: TRBD1

DNA: TGTGCCAGCAGTTCCCCCCCAGACACCATATATTTT
CDR3: CASSSPPDTIYF
J: TRBJ1-3
V: TRBV28
size: -
D: -

DNA: TGTGCCAGCAGCCAAGAGGGGCTAAGGACTAGCGAGGATGAGCAGTTCTTC
CDR3: CASSQEGLRTSEDEQFF
J: TRBJ2-1
V: TRBV28
size: -
D: TRBD2

DNA: TGTGCCAGCAGCTTAGATCTGGGCCCAGGGCCTGGCGAGCAGTACTTC
CDR3: CASSLDLGPGPGEQYF
J: TRBJ2-7
V: TRBV7-2
size: -
D: -

DNA: TGCGCCAGCAGCTTGGTGAAGGAGACCCAGTACTTC
CDR3: CASSLVKETQYF
J: TRBJ2-5
V: TRBV5-1
size: -
D: -

DNA: TGTGCCAGCAGCGTAGATAGCGGGAGGGCCATTACGCAGTATTTT
CDR3: CASSVDSGRAITQYF
J: TRBJ2-3
V: TRBV9
size: -
D: TRBD2

DNA: TGTGCCAGCTGGAGGGCTAGCGGGGGATACGAGCAGTACTTC
CDR3: CASWRASGGYEQYF
J: TRBJ2-7
V: TRBV28
size: -
D: TRBD2

DNA: TGTGCCAGCAGCTTATCCCATGGGACCTCCCAAGAGACCCAGTACTTC
CDR3: CASSLSHGTSQETQYF
J: TRBJ2-5
V: TRBV7-7
size: -
D: -

DNA: TGTGCCATCAGTGAGGGCAGGGACCGGGATACGCAGTATTTT
CDR3: CAISEGRDRDTQYF
J: TRBJ2-3
V: TRBV10-3
size: -
D: -

DNA: TGTGCCAGCTCTATAGGTGACGGGTACAATGAGCAGTTCTTC
CDR3: CASSIGDGYNEQFF
J: TRBJ2-1
V: TRBV2
size: -
D: -

DNA: TGTGCCAGCAGCTTACCCCGGGGACTAGCGGGTCTCCATGAGCAGTTCTTC
CDR3: CASSLPRGLAGLHEQFF
J: TRBJ2-1
V: TRBV7-8
size: -
D: TRBD2

DNA: TGCAGCGTCCCACCGGGACAGGGTAGCTATGGCTACACCTTC
CDR3: CSVPPGQGSYGYTF
J: TRBJ1-2
V: TRBV29-1
size: -
D: TRBD1

DNA: TGTGCCAGCAGCTTACAGATATTCGGCAATCAGCCCCAGCATTTT
CDR3: CASSLQIFGNQPQHF
J: TRBJ1-5
V: TRBV7-2
size: -
D: -

DNA: TGCGCCAGCAGCCAAGTTGCGAAGAATGAGCAGTTCTTC
CDR3: CASSQVAKNEQFF
J: TRBJ2-1
V: TRBV4-1
size: -
D: -

DNA: TGTGCCAGCAGTGAAAGTCATAAATGGAATCAGCCCCAGCATTTT
CDR3: CASSESHKWNQPQHF
J: TRBJ1-5
V: TRBV6-1
size: -
D: -

DNA: TGCGCCAGCAGCCAAGATCGCAGGGGCGCGAACACCGGGGAGCTGTTTTTT
CDR3: CASSQDRRGANTGELFF
J: TRBJ2-2
V: TRBV4-3
size: -
D: -

DNA: TGTGCCAGCAGCTTGTTTCTAGCGGAGCAGTACTTC
CDR3: CASSLFLAEQYF
J: TRBJ2-7
V: TRBV5-7
size: once
D: -

DNA: TGTGCCAGTCAGGACAGGGGCACCGGGGAGCTGTTTTTT
CDR3: CASQDRGTGELFF
J: TRBJ2-2
V: TRBV6-5
size: -
D: TRBD1

DNA: TGTGCCAGCAGCCCCCGGGGACAGGGGACCCTGGAGCAGTACTTC
CDR3: CASSPRGQGTLEQYF
J: TRBJ2-7
V: TRBV7-9
size: once
D: TRBD1

DNA: TGTGCCAGCAGTGCTCGCGAAGCTGAGGGCTACACCTTC
CDR3: CASSAREAEGYTF
J: TRBJ1-2
V: TRBV27
size: -
D: -

DNA: TGCGCCAGCAGCTTGGCCTCGCGACTAGGGGTCTCCTACGAGCAGTACTTC
CDR3: CASSLASRLGVSYEQYF
J: TRBJ2-7
V: TRBV5-1
size: -
D: -

DNA: TGTGCCAGCAGCCCTCTTCGGGGGGGTAAACTGTTTTTT
CDR3: CASSPLRGGKLFF
J: TRBJ1-4
V: TRBV5-6
size: -
D: -

DNA: TGTGCCAGCAGTGATTCTGGGCCCCAGCATTTT
CDR3: CASSDSGPQHF
J: TRBJ1-5
V: TRBV2
size: -
D: -

DNA: TGCGCCAGCAGCCCGGCTGGGAATGAGCAGTTCTTC
CDR3: CASSPAGNEQFF
J: TRBJ2-1
V: TRBV5-1
size: -
D: -

DNA: TGTGCCAGCTCACCACAACAGGGGGCGACCGGGGAGCTGTTTTTT
CDR3: CASSPQQGATGELFF
J: TRBJ2-2
V: TRBV18
size: -
D: TRBD1

DNA: TGTGCCAGCTGGGGCAGTTATGGCTACACCTTC
CDR3: CASWGSYGYTF
J: TRBJ1-2
V: TRBV28
size: -
D: -

DNA: TGTGCCAGCAGTGAAGCGCTTCAGGGGAGGACTGAAGCTTTCTTT
CDR3: CASSEALQGRTEAFF
J: TRBJ1-1
V: TRBV2
size: -
D: -

DNA: TGTGCCATCAGTGGGGGGTACGAGCAGTACTTC
CDR3: CAISGGYEQYF
J: TRBJ2-7
V: TRBV10-3
size: -
D: -

DNA: TGTGCCAGCAGCGTAGTAACAGGGTCAGCCGAATCTGAAGCTTTCTTT
CDR3: CASSVVTGSAESEAFF
J: TRBJ1-1
V: TRBV9
size: -
D: -

DNA: TGCGCCAGCAGCTTAGCAGGGACCAACACTGAAGCTTTCTTT
CDR3: CASSLAGTNTEAFF
J: TRBJ1-1
V: TRBV5-1
size: -
D: -

DNA: TGTGCCAGCAGCTCTGGTATCCCGCAGTCCCTCTCCTACGAGCAGTACTTC
CDR3: CASSSGIPQSLSYEQYF
J: TRBJ2-7
V: TRBV5-4
size: -
D: -

DNA: TGCAGCGTGACCAGGGTTGGCTACACCTTC
CDR3: CSVTRVGYTF
J: TRBJ1-2
V: TRBV29-1
size: -
D: -

DNA: TGTGCCAGTAGTATAGCCCCGGGACACACCTACGAGCAGTACTTC
CDR3: CASSIAPGHTYEQYF
J: TRBJ2-7
V: TRBV19
size: -
D: -

DNA: TGTGCCAGCGTTCAGGGGCTAGCCCTAAGCACAGATACGCAGTATTTT
CDR3: CASVQGLALSTDTQYF
J: TRBJ2-3
V: TRBV7-2
size: -
D: -

DNA: TGTGCCAGCCGTGCCGACCAAGATACGCAGTATTTT
CDR3: CASRADQDTQYF
J: TRBJ2-3
V: TRBV14
size: -
D: -

DNA: TGTGCCAGCAGTTCGCGGAGCCAAGAGACCCAGTACTTC
CDR3: CASSSRSQETQYF
J: TRBJ2-5
V: TRBV2
size: once
D: -

DNA: TGTGCCAGCAGACTGTACAATGAGCAGTTCTTC
CDR3: CASRLYNEQFF
J: TRBJ2-1
V: TRBV6-1
size: -
D: -

DNA: TGTGCCAGCAGACCCTTGGGACTCTCCACAGATACGCAGTATTTT
CDR3: CASRPLGLSTDTQYF
J: TRBJ2-3
V: TRBV5-5
size: -
D: -